Each of the 12 T cell receptor beta chains below was sequenced from the same sample in a study of shared clonotypes between healthy human individuals. Repertoires were generated with immunoSEQ multiplex PCR, while TCRdb's copy carries only in-frame clones and drops some. The sample records 1,500,000 or so clones, 97% to 99% being singletons. The sample comprised naive CD4+ T cells sorted from blood. Specified subset: CD45RA+ positively selected. The receptors were sampled from a man younger than 45 in good health.

This rearrangement joins TRBV29-1 to TRBJ1-1, with D hard to call. Trimming took off 6 bases at V and 0 bases at J, with 14 bases between the two ends. Germline V gives CDR1 SQVTM, CDR2 ANQGSEA. The length of the CDR3 is 14 residues. The CDR3 DNA follows: TGCAGCGTCGACCCCCGGGGAATGAACACTGAAGCTTTCTTT. It is translated as CSVDPRGMNTEAFF.

This chain joins TRBV7-9 and TRBJ1-5; D may be TRBD1 (5 bases). CDR3 length equals 16 residues. Between the trimmed V and J ends, which lost 1 base and 1 base, there was a span of 11 bases. Germline V lookup: CDR1 SEHNR, CDR2 FQNEAQ (reference sequence). The CDR3 nucleotides read TGTGCCAGCAGCTTAGTTATAGGGGTAAGCAATCAGCCCCAGCATTTT. The encoded protein is CASSLVIGVSNQPQHF.

This chain links TRBV7-9 with TRBJ2-7; TRBD1 is a possible D gene (5 bases). The CDR3 contains 17 residues. Germline V CDR1 and CDR2: SEHNR, FQNEAQ (reference sequence). Trimming took 5 bases from V and 0 from J, leaving 20 bases between them. CDR3 bases: TGTGCCAGCAGCCAATTCAGATCGACAGCCGACTCCTACGAGCAGTACTTC. This encodes CASSQFRSTADSYEQYF.

The rearrangement links TRBV19 to TRBJ1-1, with D unresolved. V was trimmed by 2 bases and J by 1 base, leaving 14 bases between them. CDR3 length: 16 amino acids. Germline-derived CDR1 and CDR2 are LNHDA and SQIVND (reference sequence). In nucleotides, the CDR3 is TGTGCCAGTAGTATAATCAGGTTGGTATCGAACACTGAAGCTTTCTTT. It translates to CASSIIRLVSNTEAFF.

This sequence joins TRBV7-9 and TRBJ1-1; no clear D. In germline, CDR1 is SEHNR, CDR2 FQNEAQ (reference sequence). V gave up 2 bases and J gave up 0 bases, with 13 bases separating them. This CDR3 comprises 16 residues. CDR3 DNA: TGTGCCAGCAGCTTACTCGTAGGCAGCTTGAACACTGAAGCTTTCTTT. Protein product: CASSLLVGSLNTEAFF.

This chain connects TRBV29-1 to TRBJ2-3; TRBD2 agrees at 12 bases. The V gene end was trimmed by 7 bases and the J gene end by 5 bases; junction bases not matched to a gene: 10. CDR1 and CDR2 (germline): SQVTM, ANQGSEA. The CDR3 length is 15 residues. CDR3 region: CSAGRLAGVQDTQYF. As DNA, the CDR3 is TGCAGCGCCGGGAGACTAGCGGGAGTGCAAGATACGCAGTATTTT.

This rearrangement joins TRBV28 to TRBJ1-1; D is possibly TRBD1 (6 bases). This CDR3 comprises 11 residues. The germline V gene encodes CDR1 MDHEN and CDR2 SYDVKM. V was shortened by 6 bases and J by 13 bases, with 15 bases between the two germline ends. In nucleotides, the CDR3 is TGTGCCAGCAGCATAACAGGGAAGGTTTTCTTT. Protein: CASSITGKVFF.

The chain couples TRBV14 to TRBJ2-1; 9 bases are a match to TRBD2. V shed 0 bases and J 10 bases; nucleotides not matched to a gene: 10. CDR3 length: 16 amino acids. Per germline, CDR1 SGHDN and CDR2 FVKESK. Here the CDR3 DNA reads TGTGCCAGCAGCCAAGATAAGCTAGCGGGATTAGCGGAGCAGTTCTTC. Its protein is CASSQDKLAGLAEQFF.

The chain is built from TRBV19 and TRBJ2-7; D is unresolved. V was clipped by 8 bases and J by 0 bases, with 17 bases between them. This CDR3 spans 15 amino acids. Germline assignment: CDR1 LNHDA and CDR2 SQIVND (reference sequence). CDR3 coding DNA: TGTGCCAGTGGGGTAGGGCCAAGATCCTCCTACGAGCAGTACTTC. Translation gives CASGVGPRSSYEQYF.

The chain is built from TRBV28 and TRBJ1-2; possible D gene TRBD1, 6 bases. The CDR3 extends over 14 amino acids. Germline V gene lookup returns CDR1 MDHEN and CDR2 SYDVKM. V shed 5 bases and J shed 0 bases, with 10 bases lying between them. The DNA for the CDR3 is TGTGCCAGCAGTAAGAACAGGGCTAACTATGGCTACACCTTC. Residues: CASSKNRANYGYTF.

CDR3 DNA sequence: TGTGCCAGTAGAAGGGGGGCTGCGAGCGGGAGCAATGAGCAGTTCTTC. This translates into CASRRGAASGSNEQFF. This chain uses TRBV19 with TRBJ2-1, with 8 nucleotides matching TRBD2. V was clipped by 6 bases and J by 6 bases; unmatched bases: 13. Germline values: CDR1 LNHDA, CDR2 SQIVND (reference sequence). This CDR3 has 16 residues.

The rearrangement joins TRBV6-5 to TRBJ2-7; D remains unclear. Deletions cut 0 bases from V and 3 bases from J, with 9 bases between. The CDR3 is 14 residues long. The V gene's germline CDR1 is MNHEY and CDR2 SVGAGI. CDR3 region: CASSYSEIGYEQYF. The CDR3 DNA reads TGTGCCAGCAGTTACTCGGAGATAGGCTACGAGCAGTACTTC.